A single sample is the source of the 10 T cell receptor beta chains below, sequenced in a study of T-cell memory formation after mild COVID-19. One entry per CDR3 protein, called by TCRdb with MiXCR from the 5' RACE reads. In the table there are around 440,000 distinct CDR3 sequences, 15% to 20% of which are singletons. Sequencing input: PBMCs or a T cell subset sorted from them (not recorded which). The receptor source for this set is an adult woman who had mild COVID-19 (a few samples of this study predate the infection). Cell type and time point are not known.

This clonotype came up a few times. V gene TRBV4-2 combines with J gene TRBJ2-1; the D is unclear. With 0 bases removed from V and 8 bases from J, the gap between germline ends came to 11 bases. The germline gives CDR1 LGHNA, CDR2 YNFKEQ. The CDR3 spans 14 residues. CDR3 sequence: CASSQDKALDEQFF. CDR3 sequence (DNA): TGTGCCAGCAGCCAAGATAAGGCTCTCGATGAGCAGTTCTTC.

There are a few counts of this clonotype. The chain links TRBV30 to TRBJ2-7, with D perhaps matching TRBD1 or TRBD2 (5 bases each). The CDR3 covers 14 residues. Germline CDR1 GTSNPN, CDR2 SVGIG (reference sequence). Trimming left V 4 bases short and J 0 bases short, with 13 bases between. The CDR3 spells CAWNRDPTSYEQYF. The CDR3 coding sequence is TGTGCCTGGAACCGGGACCCGACCTCCTACGAGCAGTACTTC.

DNA for the CDR3: TGTGCCTGGAGTGTTTTAGGGGCTAACTATGGCTACACCTTC. Translation gives CAWSVLGANYGYTF. V and J are TRBV30 and TRBJ1-2; D is perhaps TRBD1 (5 bases). The CDR3 sequence is 14 residues long. V dropped 0 bases and J dropped 0 bases, with 8 bases sitting between them. Germline CDR1 reads GTSNPN; CDR2 reads SVGIG (reference sequence).

This clonotype was counted between two and nine times. The chain carries TRBV20-1 and TRBJ2-3, with no clear D. CDR3 size: 13 residues. Looked up from germline, CDR1 is DFQATT and CDR2 is SNEGSKA (reference sequence). V dropped 6 bases and J dropped 1 base, with 11 bases sitting between them. CDR3 DNA: TGCAGTGCCCGATCCGCCCGCACAGATACGCAGTATTTT. It encodes CSARSARTDTQYF.

This clonotype was observed a handful of times. The CDR3 DNA sequence: TGTGCCAGCTCTCGGACTAGCGGGAGTCTAATCTACAATGAGCAGTTCTTC. It yields the protein CASSRTSGSLIYNEQFF. V gene TRBV27 combines with J gene TRBJ2-1; 13 nucleotides match TRBD2. Looked up from germline, CDR1 is MNHEY and CDR2 is SMNVEV (reference sequence). This CDR3 is built from 17 residues. V shed 8 bases and J 3 bases; nucleotides not matched to a gene: 10.

This clonotype occurred many times. The gene calls are TRBV7-9 and TRBJ1-2, with a weak D call TRBD1 (5 bases). CDR3 length: 11 amino acids. CDR1 is SEHNR, CDR2 FQNEAQ, per germline (reference sequence). Trimming shortened V by 4 bases and J by 12 bases, and 12 bases separated the two germline ends. The CDR3 protein is CASSSLTANTF. CDR3 nucleotides: TGTGCCAGCAGCTCGCTGACAGCGAACACCTTC. Full variable domain (outside the CDR3, taken from reference TRBV7-9 and TRBJ1-2): DTGVSQNPRHKITKRGQNVTFRCDPISEHNRLYWYRQTLGQGPEFLTYFQNEAQLEKSRLLSDRFSAERPKGSFSTLEIQRTEQGDSAMYLCASSSLTANTFGSGTRLTVV.

The V gene is TRBV7-9, the J gene TRBJ1-6; D is unresolved. Trimming cost V 3 bases and J 8 bases, with 14 bases left between them. The CDR3 runs 15 residues. Germline loops: CDR1 SEHNR, CDR2 FQNEAQ (reference sequence). CDR3 protein: CASSLWTVADSPLHF. The CDR3 coding sequence is TGTGCCAGCAGCTTGTGGACGGTGGCGGATTCACCCCTCCACTTT.

This clonotype was detected ten times or more. This chain uses TRBV11-2 with TRBJ2-5; the match to TRBD1 covers 9 bases. J was trimmed by 5 bases and V by 5 bases; bases with no gene match: 9. The germline gives CDR1 SGHAT, CDR2 FQNNGV. CDR3 size: 15 residues. The CDR3 DNA sequence: TGTGCCAGCAGCCCCACGGGACAGGGCTTCGAGACCCAGTACTTC. This sequence encodes CASSPTGQGFETQYF.

This chain joins TRBV5-1 and TRBJ2-3; the match to TRBD2 covers 12 bases. The V gene's germline CDR1 is SGHRS and CDR2 YFSETQ. V shed 0 bases and J 2 bases; nucleotides not matched to a gene: 4. This CDR3 is built from 17 residues. CDR3 residues: CASSLVTSGGYTDTQYF. The CDR3, as DNA: TGCGCCAGCAGCTTGGTGACTAGCGGGGGCTACACAGATACGCAGTATTTT.

This chain links TRBV11-2 with TRBJ2-7; D perhaps matches TRBD2 (6 bases). Deletions cut 4 bases from V and 0 bases from J, with 16 bases between. The CDR3 runs to 16 residues. CDR1 and CDR2 from the germline V gene are SGHAT and FQNNGV. The CDR3 DNA reads as TGTGCCAGCAGCTCCGTCGCGGGGTTAGGCTCCTACGAGCAGTACTTC. Translated, it gives CASSSVAGLGSYEQYF.